The 13 T cell receptor beta chains reported below all come from one sample, sequenced in a study of shared clonotypes between healthy human individuals. As defined, naive CD8 cells were CD45RO-negative and positively selected for CCR7, with terminally differentiated effector memory CD45RA+ cells excluded. Data came from immunoSEQ multiplex PCR; TCRdb stores just in-frame clones and leaves some out. The sample contains about 2.2 million clones, roughly 91% of which appear only once. Input material: naive CD8+ T cells from PBMCs. These receptors came from a man aged 18 to 30 in good health. Some clones in this sample may be carry-over from other donors' samples.

This chain joins TRBV11-2 and TRBJ2-5, with 11 bases fitting TRBD2. The germline CDR1 and CDR2 sequences are SGHAT and FQNNGV. The CDR3 length is 16 residues. V shed 2 bases, J shed 5 bases, and the junction held 7 bases outside the gene matches. The DNA for the CDR3 is TGTGCCAGCAGCTTATTGAGCCTAGCGGGAGGTGAGACCCAGTACTTC. This encodes CASSLLSLAGGETQYF.

This clone was seen only once. The V gene is TRBV28, the J gene TRBJ1-1; the D is unclear. Germline V gene lookup returns CDR1 MDHEN and CDR2 SYDVKM. V lost 6 bases, J lost 3 bases, and 20 bases lay in between. The CDR3 has 16 residues. The CDR3 sequence: CASSLHFAGIDTEAFF. DNA for the CDR3: TGTGCCAGCAGCCTACACTTCGCGGGGATTGACACTGAAGCTTTCTTT. Drawing the rest from reference TRBV28 and TRBJ1-1, the complete variable domain is DVKVTQSSRYLVKRTGEKVFLECVQDMDHENMFWYRQDPGLGLRLIYFSYDVKMKEKGDIPEGYSVSREKKERFSLILESASTNQTSMYLCASSLHFAGIDTEAFFGQGTRLTVV.

The gene calls are TRBV7-6 and TRBJ2-1, with a possible D match to TRBD1 (7 bases). Per the germline V gene, CDR1 is SGHVS and CDR2 is FNYEAQ. V gave up 5 bases and J gave up 7 bases, with 15 bases separating them. CDR3 size: 14 residues. CDR3 residues: CASSPRDRRNEQFF. CDR3 DNA: TGTGCCAGCAGCCCGCGGGACAGAAGAAATGAGCAGTTCTTC.

The rearrangement uses TRBV27 and TRBJ2-6, with TRBD1 matching 7 bases. Germline loops: CDR1 MNHEY, CDR2 SMNVEV (reference sequence). The V segment lost 3 bases and the J segment 3 bases; nucleotides outside the gene matches: 11. CDR3 length: 18 residues. The DNA for the CDR3 is TGTGCCAGCAGTTTCCAGGGGGATATCGTAAGTGGGGCCAACGTCCTGACTTTC. Its translation: CASSFQGDIVSGANVLTF. Variable domain in full (rest from reference TRBV27 and TRBJ2-6): EAQVTQNPRYLITVTGKKLTVTCSQNMNHEYMSWYRQDPGLGLRQIYYSMNVEVTDKGDVPEGYKVSRKEKRNFPLILESPSPNQTSLYFCASSFQGDIVSGANVLTFGAGSRLTVL.

V and J are TRBV7-6 and TRBJ2-7, with 11 nucleotides matching TRBD2. Trimming took 6 bases from V and 4 from J; bases not matched to a gene: 8. This CDR3 spans 15 amino acids. CDR1 is SGHVS, CDR2 FNYEAQ, per germline. The CDR3 sequence: CASSQLAGGPYEQYF. The CDR3 DNA follows: TGTGCCAGCAGTCAATTAGCGGGAGGGCCGTACGAGCAGTACTTC.

This sequence joins TRBV6-4 and TRBJ2-1; D may be TRBD1 (6 bases). Trimming cost V 6 bases and J 2 bases, with 14 bases left between them. The CDR3 extends over 15 amino acids. Germline V lookup: CDR1 MRHNA, CDR2 SNTAGT. CDR3 DNA: TGTGCCAGCAGCCCATCCGGGACACCCTACAATGAGCAGTTCTTC. Amino acid sequence: CASSPSGTPYNEQFF.

The chain couples TRBV7-9 to TRBJ2-7, with a tentative D call TRBD1 (6 bases). The CDR3 runs to 15 residues. Germline-derived CDR1 and CDR2 are SEHNR and FQNEAQ (reference sequence). V was shortened by 4 bases and J by 7 bases, with 20 bases between the two germline ends. CDR3 in DNA: TGTGCCAGCAGCTCGACCTTACAGGGCGTCGGAGAGCAGTACTTC. Protein product: CASSSTLQGVGEQYF.

The V call is TRBV4-1, the J call TRBJ2-5; D perhaps matches TRBD2 (6 bases). The germline CDR1 and CDR2 sequences are MGHRA and YSYEKL. The CDR3 covers 13 residues. Trimming removed 5 bases at V and 3 bases at J, with 10 bases between. The CDR3 coding sequence is TGCGCCAGCAGCACCCGACTAGAAGAGACCCAGTACTTC. Protein: CASSTRLEETQYF.

The J gene is TRBJ2-7, the V gene TRBV27; no definite D call. The germline V and J ends were trimmed by 4 bases and 2 bases, with 15 bases remaining between them. CDR1 and CDR2 from the germline V gene are MNHEY and SMNVEV (reference sequence). The CDR3 runs 15 residues. The DNA for the CDR3 is TGTGCCAGCAGTTCAACCCCGTGGCGAACCTACGAGCAGTACTTC. The encoded protein is CASSSTPWRTYEQYF.

V gene TRBV11-2 combines with J gene TRBJ2-5; a weak D match, TRBD1 (6 bases). The germline V gene encodes CDR1 SGHAT and CDR2 FQNNGV. The CDR3 totals 16 residues. V was clipped by 4 bases and J by 0 bases, with 15 bases between them. This CDR3 reads CASSSRQDMDQETQYF. As DNA, the CDR3 is TGTGCCAGCAGCTCAAGACAGGATATGGACCAAGAGACCCAGTACTTC.

V gene TRBV27 combines with J gene TRBJ1-1; D remains unclear. Deletions cut 6 bases from V and 0 bases from J, with 11 bases between. Germline values: CDR1 MNHEY, CDR2 SMNVEV (reference sequence). This CDR3 has 14 residues. The CDR3 region is CASRPRWLNTEAFF. In DNA, the CDR3 is TGTGCCAGCAGGCCCAGGTGGTTGAACACTGAAGCTTTCTTT.

A remark on this clone: The same CDR3 is also encoded by other DNA sequences in this sample. The chain links TRBV9 to TRBJ2-1; 10 positions match TRBD2. V shed 3 bases and J 3 bases; nucleotides not matched to a gene: 3. This CDR3 is built from 15 residues. The germline V gene encodes CDR1 SGDLS and CDR2 YYNGEE. This chain's CDR3 is CASSAGLADYNEQFF. DNA for the CDR3: TGTGCCAGCAGCGCTGGACTAGCGGACTACAATGAGCAGTTCTTC.

The chain links TRBV28 to TRBJ2-7; D perhaps matches TRBD1 (5 bases). Per the germline V gene, CDR1 is MDHEN and CDR2 is SYDVKM. The CDR3 spans 13 residues. Trimming removed 6 bases at V and 6 bases at J, with 15 bases between. The DNA for the CDR3 is TGTGCCAGCAGCTTACCTCAGGGTTCCGAGCAGTACTTC. It specifies CASSLPQGSEQYF.